These 27 T cell receptor beta chains originate from one sample sequenced in a study of T cell changes during pregnancy in multiple sclerosis. Some clones are missing from TCRdb's copy, which holds only in-frame ones; the method was immunoSEQ multiplex PCR. The data show 71,000 or so clones, 90% to 95% seen once. The sequences come from peripheral blood, collected in the third trimester of pregnancy. These TCRs come from a female donor with multiple sclerosis, enrolled in a pregnancy study.

The gene calls are TRBV25-1 and TRBJ1-2; possible D gene TRBD1, 5 bases. The CDR3 is 14 residues long. Trimming pared 1 base from V and 7 bases from J, leaving 13 bases between. Germline V lookup: CDR1 MGHDK, CDR2 SYGVNS. CDR3 region: CASSEWLTGVGYTF. The DNA for the CDR3 is TGTGCCAGCAGTGAATGGCTTACAGGAGTTGGCTACACCTTC.

This chain links TRBV5-8 with TRBJ1-5; D not certain. This CDR3 is 15 amino acids long. The germline V gene has CDR1 SGHTS and CDR2 YDEGEE. The ends were cut back, 1 base at V and 1 base at J, with 9 bases in the middle. This CDR3 reads CASSLSVSSNQPQHF. The CDR3 nucleotides are TGTGCCAGCAGCTTGTCCGTTTCCAGCAATCAGCCCCAGCATTTT.

The V and J genes are TRBV28 and TRBJ2-5; 12 positions match TRBD2. The CDR3 has 17 amino acids. From germline, CDR1 is MDHEN and CDR2 SYDVKM. With 9 bases clipped from V and 1 base from J, the junction kept 12 bases outside the gene matches. The CDR3 DNA follows: TGTGCCAGTGGACCAGGACTAGCGGGGAACGCCCAAGAGACCCAGTACTTC. Translation gives CASGPGLAGNAQETQYF.

The CDR3 DNA follows: TGCGCCAGCAGACCAGGGACTATCGATTACGGCATTCAGTACTTC. Translated, it gives CASRPGTIDYGIQYF. This chain uses TRBV5-1 with TRBJ2-4, with TRBD2 matching 7 bases. The CDR3 extends over 15 amino acids. Losses at the gene ends were 5 bases for V and 9 bases for J; bases not matched to a gene: 14. Germline-derived CDR1 and CDR2 are SGHRS and YFSETQ.

This clone has a single count. The V and J genes are TRBV2 and TRBJ2-7; TRBD1 aligns across 10 bases. The CDR3 sequence is 13 residues long. With V trimmed by 11 bases and J by 4 bases, 8 bases remained unmatched. The germline V gene has CDR1 SNHLY and CDR2 FYNNEI. CDR3 coding DNA: TGTGCCTACAGGAGGGGACAGGGGTACGAGCAGTACTTC. Translated, it gives CAYRRGQGYEQYF.

In DNA, the CDR3 is TGCAGCGTTGAAGCTAGGGCGGCTAGCGGGGGGAATGAGCAGTTCTTC. It codes for CSVEARAASGGNEQFF. V is TRBV29-1 and J is TRBJ2-1; 11 nucleotides match TRBD2. Germline trimming cut 1 base from V and 7 bases from J; bases unmatched to any gene: 9. CDR1 and CDR2 (germline): SQVTM, ANQGSEA. The CDR3 consists of 16 residues.

The chain carries TRBV10-1 and TRBJ2-1, with D possibly matching TRBD1 (6 bases). Trimming removed 2 bases at V and 0 bases at J, with 14 bases between. This CDR3 is built from 17 residues. In germline, CDR1 is WNHNN, CDR2 SYGVQD (reference sequence). CDR3 region: CASSEAGVSNSYNEQFF. CDR3 coding DNA: TGCGCCAGCAGTGAGGCAGGGGTTTCCAACTCCTACAATGAGCAGTTCTTC.

For the CDR3, the DNA is TGTGCCAGCAGTTACAGGGGTAATCAGCCCCAGCATTTT. This codes for CASSYRGNQPQHF. The chain combines TRBV6-5 with TRBJ1-5; possibly TRBD1 for D (5 bases). The ends were cut back, 2 bases at V and 4 bases at J, with 6 bases in the middle. Germline values: CDR1 MNHEY, CDR2 SVGAGI. CDR3 length: 13 amino acids.

The chain joins TRBV27 to TRBJ2-5; TRBD1 matches at 8 bases. Germline V gene data show CDR1 as MNHEY and CDR2 as SMNVEV (reference sequence). The CDR3 is made up of 13 amino acids. Unmatched junction bases numbered 6, after V lost 7 bases and J lost 5 bases. In nucleotides, the CDR3 is TGTGCCAGCATTCCAGGGGGCGGGGAGACCCAGTACTTC. Its translation is CASIPGGGETQYF.

V gene TRBV5-1 combines with J gene TRBJ1-5; D call uncertain. This CDR3 is built from 15 residues. The ends were cut back, 0 bases at V and 3 bases at J, with 10 bases in the middle. In germline, CDR1 is SGHRS, CDR2 YFSETQ. The CDR3 loop reads CASSLVAGHNQPQHF. Written as DNA, the CDR3 is TGCGCCAGCAGCTTGGTCGCGGGCCACAATCAGCCCCAGCATTTT.

The chain employs TRBV11-1 and TRBJ1-2; D is perhaps TRBD1 (6 bases). V lost 6 bases to trimming and J lost 2 bases, with 16 bases between them. The length of the CDR3 is 15 residues. Germline CDR1 is SGHAT and CDR2 is FQDESV (reference sequence). Here the CDR3 DNA reads TGTGCCAGCAGGCAGCTCCCAGGGGACAACTATGGCTACACCTTC. Translating gives CASRQLPGDNYGYTF.

The rearrangement uses TRBV4-1 and TRBJ2-7; 9 nucleotides align to TRBD2. Trimming at V came to 3 bases and at J to 2 bases, leaving 8 bases not matched to a gene. This CDR3 has 16 residues. CDR1 and CDR2 (germline): MGHRA, YSYEKL. The CDR3 here is CASSHILAGEAYEQYF. The CDR3 nucleotides read TGCGCCAGCAGCCACATCTTAGCGGGAGAGGCCTACGAGCAGTACTTC.

V gene TRBV6-5 combines with J gene TRBJ2-3; D is unclear. Germline values: CDR1 MNHEY, CDR2 SVGAGI. This CDR3 comprises 14 residues. The germline V and J ends were trimmed by 6 bases and 6 bases, with 16 bases remaining between them. The CDR3: CASSRRIFGDTQYF. As DNA, the CDR3 is TGTGCCAGCAGCCGCCGAATATTCGGGGATACGCAGTATTTT.

The chain is built from TRBV6-6 and TRBJ2-3; 8 bases are a match to TRBD2. The CDR3 covers 14 residues. Germline assignment: CDR1 MNHNY and CDR2 SVGAGI (reference sequence). V was pared by 7 bases and J by 6 bases, with 9 bases of the junction left unmatched. The CDR3 here is CASKPGTSLDTQYF. DNA for the CDR3: TGTGCCAGCAAACCCGGGACTAGTCTGGATACGCAGTATTTT.

This clone was observed a few times. The gene calls are TRBV29-1 and TRBJ1-1; no clear D. This CDR3 has 13 amino acids. Germline V lookup: CDR1 SQVTM, CDR2 ANQGSEA. The CDR3 DNA reads TGCGCAGCGTCCCGGGATGTGAACACTGAAGCTTTCTTT. Translation gives CAASRDVNTEAFF. The full variable domain, rest sourced from reference TRBV29-1 and TRBJ1-1, is SAVISQKPSRDICQRGTSLTIQCQVDSQVTMMFWYRQQPGQSLTLIATANQGSEATYESGFVIDKFPISRPNLTFSTLTVSNMSPEDSSIYLCAASRDVNTEAFFGQGTRLTVV.

This chain links TRBV28 with TRBJ1-2; TRBD1 matches 7 bases. Trimming removed 8 bases from V and 5 bases from J; junction bases left unmatched: 5. The germline gives CDR1 MDHEN, CDR2 SYDVKM. There are 12 residues in the CDR3. The CDR3 sequence is CASGEGAYGYTF. CDR3 bases: TGTGCCAGCGGCGAGGGGGCTTATGGCTACACCTTC.

The chain links TRBV14 to TRBJ2-2, with a tentative D call TRBD2 (6 bases). Trimming removed 4 bases at V and 4 bases at J, with 10 bases between. Germline V gene sequence: CDR1 SGHDN, CDR2 FVKESK. The CDR3 is 14 residues long. The CDR3 loop reads CASSRWRGTGELFF. Written as DNA, the CDR3 is TGTGCCAGCAGCCGATGGCGGGGCACCGGGGAGCTGTTTTTT.

The gene calls are TRBV5-1 and TRBJ1-5, with TRBD1 matching over 9 bases. Germline lookup yields CDR1 SGHRS and CDR2 YFSETQ. The length of the CDR3 is 16 residues. With V trimmed by 0 bases and J by 7 bases, 8 bases remained unmatched. In DNA, the CDR3 is TGCGCCAGCAGCTTGGGGGACAGGGTCGCGGAGCAGCCCCAGCATTTT. Translation gives CASSLGDRVAEQPQHF.

Here the CDR3 DNA reads TGTGCCAGCAGTTTACTTAGCCTAGCGGACGGGGTCGAGCAGTACTTC. Translating gives CASSLLSLADGVEQYF. The rearrangement uses TRBV27 and TRBJ2-7; the match to TRBD2 covers 7 bases. Trimming cost V 2 bases and J 6 bases; bases outside gene matches: 13. The germline CDR1 and CDR2 sequences are MNHEY and SMNVEV (reference sequence). CDR3 size: 16 residues.

CDR3 in amino acids: CASRQQGANTEAFF. As DNA, the CDR3 is TGCGCCAGCAGACAACAGGGGGCGAACACTGAAGCTTTCTTT. The chain carries TRBV5-1 and TRBJ1-1; 9 bases map to TRBD1. The CDR3 spans 14 residues. With V trimmed by 5 bases and J by 1 base, 3 bases remained unmatched. Germline CDR1 and CDR2: SGHRS and YFSETQ. The entire variable domain, with the rest obtained from reference TRBV5-1 and TRBJ1-1, is as follows: KAGVTQTPRYLIKTRGQQVTLSCSPISGHRSVSWYQQTPGQGLQFLFEYFSETQRNKGNFPGRFSGRQFSNSRSEMNVSTLELGDSALYLCASRQQGANTEAFFGQGTRLTVV.

The chain has TRBV9 and TRBJ2-2, with D possibly TRBD2 on 5 matching bases. Trimming cost V 4 bases and J 5 bases, with 18 bases left between them. Germline CDR1 and CDR2: SGDLS and YYNGEE. This CDR3 region has 16 residues. The CDR3, as DNA: TGTGCCAGCAGCAGGATTAGCACCTCGGGGACCGGGGAGCTGTTTTTT. Translated: CASSRISTSGTGELFF.

The rearrangement joins TRBV13 to TRBJ2-7, with a weak D call TRBD1 (6 bases). CDR3 size: 16 residues. V lost 6 bases and J 1 base, leaving 19 bases between the germline ends. Germline V lookup: CDR1 PRHDT, CDR2 FYEKMQ (reference sequence). The CDR3 is CASRHRRTVISYEQYF. Written as DNA, the CDR3 is TGTGCCAGCAGACACAGGCGGACAGTTATATCCTACGAGCAGTACTTC. The complete variable domain, with remaining parts taken from reference TRBV13 and TRBJ2-7, reads AAGVIQSPRHLIKEKRETATLKCYPIPRHDTVYWYQQGPGQDPQFLISFYEKMQSDKGSIPDRFSAQQFSDYHSELNMSSLELGDSALYFCASRHRRTVISYEQYFGPGTRLTVT.

The CDR3 region is CASRRAGTNTGELFF. DNA of the CDR3: TGTGCCAGCAGGAGAGCGGGAACGAACACCGGGGAGCTGTTTTTT. This chain links TRBV6-1 with TRBJ2-2, with 7 bases aligning to TRBD2. The germline V gene encodes CDR1 MNHNS and CDR2 SASEGT. Trimming at V came to 6 bases and at J to 0 bases, leaving 4 bases not matched to a gene. CDR3 length: 15 residues.

The chain carries TRBV19 and TRBJ2-1; D call uncertain. Per the germline V gene, CDR1 is LNHDA and CDR2 is SQIVND (reference sequence). The CDR3 length is 13 residues. V dropped 5 bases and J dropped 5 bases, with 10 bases sitting between them. In DNA, the CDR3 is TGTGCCAGTAGTCCGGGTTTCAACAATGAGCAGTTCTTC. It encodes CASSPGFNNEQFF.

The genes are TRBV7-9 and TRBJ2-7; D may be TRBD2 (5 bases). V lost 5 bases, J lost 1 base, and 9 bases lay in between. The CDR3 has 13 amino acids. The germline V gene encodes CDR1 SEHNR and CDR2 FQNEAQ (reference sequence). The CDR3 region has the DNA TGTGCCAGCAGCCCCCCGGGATCCTACGAGCAGTACTTC. It is translated as CASSPPGSYEQYF.

CDR3 nucleotides: TGCGCCAACACTGCGGAGACAGGGGGCCACAATCAGCCCCAGCATTTT. Translated, it gives CANTAETGGHNQPQHF. This rearrangement joins TRBV5-1 to TRBJ1-5; TRBD1 matches 10 bases. Looked up from germline, CDR1 is SGHRS and CDR2 is YFSETQ. The CDR3 extends over 16 amino acids. The V segment lost 9 bases and the J segment 3 bases; nucleotides outside the gene matches: 12.

CDR3: CASSDRDYGYTF. The CDR3 bases are TGTGCCAGCAGCGACAGGGATTATGGCTACACCTTC. This chain connects TRBV7-9 to TRBJ1-2; 7 nucleotides match TRBD1. Per germline, CDR1 SEHNR and CDR2 FQNEAQ (reference sequence). Trimming at V came to 5 bases and at J to 5 bases, leaving 2 bases not matched to a gene. There are 12 residues in the CDR3.